These 20 T cell receptor beta chains were sequenced from one sample in a study of shared clonotypes between healthy human individuals. Some clones are missing from TCRdb's copy, which holds only in-frame ones; the method was immunoSEQ multiplex PCR. The profile shows over 2,000,000 clones, roughly 95% of them singletons. Terminally differentiated effector memory CD45RA+ cells were left out of the naive CD8 fraction, which was CD45RO-negative and positively selected for CCR7. Sequencing input: naive CD8+ T cells from PBMCs. These receptors were collected from a man between 18 and 35 years old in good health. Some clones in this sample may be carry-over from other donors' samples.

The rearrangement links TRBV5-8 to TRBJ2-7, with 7 nucleotides matching TRBD1. This CDR3 spans 14 amino acids. Germline trimming cut 0 bases from V and 2 bases from J; bases unmatched to any gene: 2. Germline CDR1 is SGHTS and CDR2 is YDEGEE. CDR3 in DNA: TGTGCCAGCAGCTTGGTTACAGGGGCCTACGAGCAGTACTTC. Translating gives CASSLVTGAYEQYF.

The chain employs TRBV4-1 and TRBJ1-4, with a weak D call TRBD1 (5 bases). Trimming took off 5 bases at V and 14 bases at J, with 21 bases between the two ends. This CDR3 has 14 residues. Germline CDR1 reads MGHRA; CDR2 reads YSYEKL. The CDR3 DNA follows: TGCGCCAGCAGCTTCCCCGGGACTCCGAGCCAGCTGTTTTTT. This gives the protein CASSFPGTPSQLFF.

This clone was counted a few times. Within the sample, other DNA sequences also encode this same CDR3. The V call is TRBV4-1, the J call TRBJ1-4; D ambiguous. The CDR3 loop spans 12 amino acids. The V gene lost 1 base and the J gene lost 8 bases, with 5 bases spanning the gap. In germline, CDR1 is MGHRA, CDR2 YSYEKL. This chain's CDR3 is CASSQVREKLFF. In nucleotides, the CDR3 is TGCGCCAGCAGCCAAGTTCGGGAAAAACTGTTTTTT.

V usage is TRBV11-1 and J usage is TRBJ2-2; 8 positions match TRBD1. With 6 bases clipped from V and 3 bases from J, the junction kept 3 bases outside the gene matches. This CDR3 region has 14 residues. CDR1 SGHAT and CDR2 FQDESV come from the germline V gene (reference sequence). CDR3 sequence (DNA): TGTGCCAGCAGGGGACAGGAGTACACCGGGGAGCTGTTTTTT. Its protein product is CASRGQEYTGELFF.

This clone was detected once. V usage is TRBV7-2 and J usage is TRBJ2-3; D is possibly TRBD2 (5 bases). Per germline, CDR1 SGHTA and CDR2 FQGNSA. V lost 5 bases and J lost 2, with 17 bases in between. The CDR3 sequence is 16 residues long. CDR3 sequence (DNA): TGTGCCAGCAGCATTAGAGAGGGCAGGATCACAGATACGCAGTATTTT. This codes for CASSIREGRITDTQYF.

The V gene is TRBV13, the J gene TRBJ2-1; 7 nucleotides match TRBD2. Germline CDR1 reads PRHDT; CDR2 reads FYEKMQ (reference sequence). Germline trimming cut 5 bases from V and 4 bases from J; bases unmatched to any gene: 8. CDR3 length: 15 residues. This CDR3 reads CASSPERDQYNEQFF. DNA of the CDR3: TGTGCCAGCAGCCCAGAGCGGGATCAATACAATGAGCAGTTCTTC. Variable domain in full (rest from reference TRBV13 and TRBJ2-1): AAGVIQSPRHLIKEKRETATLKCYPIPRHDTVYWYQQGPGQDPQFLISFYEKMQSDKGSIPDRFSAQQFSDYHSELNMSSLELGDSALYFCASSPERDQYNEQFFGPGTRLTVL.

Notes on this clone: One end of the junction does not line up with germline, which may come from a read error. V gene TRBV29-1 combines with J gene TRBJ2-1; D is possibly TRBD2 (5 bases). The germline CDR1 and CDR2 sequences are SQVTM and ANQGSEA. The CDR3 length is 10 residues. The CDR3 coding sequence is TGCAGCGTTGATGAACGGAACGGGGTCTTC. Protein sequence: CSVDERNGVF.

This clone was detected only once. V gene TRBV7-6 combines with J gene TRBJ2-7, with D possibly TRBD1 on 5 matching bases. The germline V and J ends were trimmed by 0 bases and 6 bases, with 12 bases remaining between them. This CDR3 is 14 amino acids long. In germline, CDR1 is SGHVS, CDR2 FNYEAQ. In nucleotides, the CDR3 is TGTGCCAGCAGCTTAGCGTCAGGGATGGGCGAGCAGTACTTC. It codes for CASSLASGMGEQYF.

The chain uses TRBV18 and TRBJ2-7; D possibly corresponds to TRBD2 (6 bases). The length of the CDR3 is 17 residues. CDR1 is KGHSH, CDR2 LQKENI, per germline. V was trimmed by 6 bases and J by 6 bases, leaving 27 bases between them. The CDR3, as DNA: TGTGCCAGCTCCCGCAGGACTACCCTTAAGATGGTTAGCGAGCAGTACTTC. Protein product: CASSRRTTLKMVSEQYF.

In DNA form, the CDR3 reads TGTGCCAGTAGTATAGCCTGGTGGGGGCAGACAGACGAAACTGGGACTGAAGCTTTCTTT. It is translated as CASSIAWWGQTDETGTEAFF. This chain joins TRBV19 and TRBJ1-1, with D tentatively TRBD1 (6 bases). The V gene lost 1 base and the J gene lost 5 bases, with 29 bases spanning the gap. CDR1 and CDR2 from the germline V gene are LNHDA and SQIVND (reference sequence). This CDR3 spans 20 amino acids.

This chain links TRBV29-1 with TRBJ2-1; 11 bases agree with TRBD2. The CDR3 extends over 14 amino acids. J lost 3 bases, V lost 7 bases, and 5 bases had no gene match. Per germline, CDR1 SQVTM and CDR2 ANQGSEA. The chain's CDR3 is CSAGLAGHYNEQFF. The CDR3, as DNA: TGCAGCGCCGGACTAGCGGGTCACTACAATGAGCAGTTCTTC.

The chain is built from TRBV28 and TRBJ1-1; D is uncertain. The CDR3 is 14 residues long. Trimming took off 3 bases at V and 0 bases at J, with 8 bases between the two ends. CDR1 MDHEN and CDR2 SYDVKM come from the germline V gene. The CDR3 protein is CASSFPSVNTEAFF. The CDR3 nucleotides are TGTGCCAGCAGTTTCCCTAGTGTGAACACTGAAGCTTTCTTT.

The V call is TRBV28, the J call TRBJ2-1; 10 positions agree with TRBD2. The germline CDR1 and CDR2 sequences are MDHEN and SYDVKM. V lost 7 bases to trimming and J lost 7 bases; unmatched junction nucleotides: 13. The CDR3 contains 16 residues. The CDR3 DNA reads as TGTGCCAGCAAACTCGTGACTAGCGGGTCTTTAAATGAGCAGTTCTTC. Its protein is CASKLVTSGSLNEQFF.

Details on this clone: The identical CDR3 is also encoded by other nucleotide sequences in the sample. V usage is TRBV14 and J usage is TRBJ2-7, with TRBD1 matching over 8 bases. The germline CDR1 and CDR2 sequences are SGHDN and FVKESK. CDR3 size: 13 residues. V trimming: 4 bases; J trimming: 3 bases; junction bases outside the gene matches: 2. In DNA, the CDR3 is TGTGCCAGCAGCCCCGGACAGGGCTACGAGCAGTACTTC. Amino acids: CASSPGQGYEQYF. Supplemented by reference TRBV14 and TRBJ2-7, the full variable domain reads EAGVTQFPSHSVIEKGQTVTLRCDPISGHDNLYWYRRVMGKEIKFLLHFVKESKQDESGMPNNRFLAERTGGTYSTLKVQPAELEDSGVYFCASSPGQGYEQYFGPGTRLTVT.

V usage is TRBV7-9 and J usage is TRBJ1-2, with D perhaps TRBD1 (6 bases). Germline V gene data show CDR1 as SEHNR and CDR2 as FQNEAQ (reference sequence). The CDR3 is 17 residues long. Trimming removed 4 bases at V and 2 bases at J, with 20 bases between. As DNA, the CDR3 is TGTGCCAGCAGCTCACAGGGAGGCAAGATTTCGAACTATGGCTACACCTTC. It codes for CASSSQGGKISNYGYTF.

The chain employs TRBV7-2 and TRBJ2-5, with D perhaps TRBD2 (6 bases). The CDR3 length is 14 residues. Germline V lookup: CDR1 SGHTA, CDR2 FQGNSA. Trimming took off 5 bases at V and 5 bases at J, with 15 bases between the two ends. The CDR3 nucleotides are TGTGCCAGCAGCCCAACTAGCTCCCACGAGACCCAGTACTTC. This gives the protein CASSPTSSHETQYF.

The genes are TRBV6-1 and TRBJ1-1; D remains unclear. CDR3 length: 14 amino acids. V lost 1 base to trimming and J lost 0 bases, with 6 bases between them. CDR1 and CDR2 from the germline V gene are MNHNS and SASEGT. CDR3 sequence: CASSEGLLNTEAFF. CDR3 nucleotide sequence: TGTGCCAGCAGTGAAGGACTGTTGAACACTGAAGCTTTCTTT.

This chain links TRBV29-1 with TRBJ1-4; D remains unclear. The germline V gene has CDR1 SQVTM and CDR2 ANQGSEA. V was shortened by 3 bases and J by 4 bases, with 9 bases between the two germline ends. This CDR3 comprises 13 residues. For the CDR3, the DNA is TGCAGCGTTGACTCTGGGGTTAATGAAAAACTGTTTTTT. Amino acid sequence: CSVDSGVNEKLFF.

The rearrangement uses TRBV7-9 and TRBJ1-4; D remains ambiguous. Germline assignment: CDR1 SEHNR and CDR2 FQNEAQ (reference sequence). Trimming shortened V by 5 bases and J by 2 bases, and 12 bases separated the two germline ends. The CDR3 loop spans 15 amino acids. DNA of the CDR3: TGTGCCAGCAGCCCGGACCGAAAGACTAATGAAAAACTGTTTTTT. Protein sequence: CASSPDRKTNEKLFF.

The V gene is TRBV21-1, the J gene TRBJ1-5. TRBV21-1 is a recognized pseudogene. This CDR3 region has 19 residues. CDR3 sequence (DNA): TGTGCCAGCAGCAAAGCTGGGGGGGGGTCGGCCCGACGAAATCAGCCCCAGCATTTT. Amino acid sequence: CASSKAGGGSARRNQPQHF.